A single T cell receptor (beta chain) is shown here with its context. The specificity of this receptor is unknown. No base quality values were provided; no much bigger clone lies one nucleotide off. The record originates from a study of blood T cell repertoires in COVID-19 (dated by TCRdb to about 2020). Looking at the study overall: ImmuneRACE Cohort 3 recovered participants were defined by two consecutive negative NP/OP PCR tests, healthcare professional clearance, or symptom resolution. The samples were drawn from two sources: the first 160 participants of the ongoing ImmuneRACE study, and over 950 subjects contributed by 6 global collaborators. Where HLA class I and class II types were available, the types were taken from metadata supplied by the sample provider, not from assay-based typing. The sample metadata nearly always contained a de-identified subject ID, COVID-19 status, age in years and sex. The repertoires were released in a freely available public database meant as a resource for research on the immune response to SARS-CoV-2. Collaborator samples came from the United States, Italy and Spain and covered acute and convalescent phases of COVID-19. Subjects who had been exposed to COVID-19, were actively infected with it, or had recovered from it provided the deeply sampled blood TCRbeta repertoires that made up the dataset. The material from the prospective study consisted of cDNA or gDNA derived from T cells, B-cell-depleted T cells, or PBMCs. Overall study results and their limits: The quantity of clinical and demographic metadata differed by source and by participant and was supplied without curation.

The immunoSEQ Assay, a bias-controlled multiplex PCR, was used to amplify TCRbeta CDR3 regions from genomic DNA. From the authors' description of their analysis: The number of nucleated cells in each sample was estimated from the amplification of reference gene primers within the assay. Sequence reads were collapsed and filtered to measure the absolute abundance of every unique TCRbeta CDR3 rearrangement. For each sample, productive Simpson clonality was calculated as the square root of Simpson's diversity index across productive rearrangements. TCRdb stores this immuneACCESS table with in-frame sequences only. Part of the clones is absent; in the studies checked, under half of the shortfall reflects unresolved V genes, and no reason is known for the rest. Clonal size and the V and J genes are those of that table, whereas D and trimming came from the DNA. This sample is represented by some 220,000 clones; about 90% of them were singletons. The biggest ten clones account for 3.1% of the sample.

In the prospective study, participants were roughly 18 to 89 years old, resided in 25 or so geographic areas of the United States, and were enrolled through a virtual design. Cohort assignment in the prospective study relied on participant-reported clinical history from a screening survey and a study questionnaire. In the prospective study, whole blood, serum and a nasopharyngeal or oropharyngeal swab were collected from each participant by mobile phlebotomists. Prospective study participants could optionally give additional blood draws and questionnaires over a roughly two-month period. Before DNA extraction, prospective study blood samples were shipped either frozen or at room temperature. From the germline V gene, CDR1 is LGHNA and CDR2 is YNFKEQ. The CDR3 holds 15 amino acids from the cysteine to the phenylalanine. Just CDR3 DNA is preserved here, 45 bases in frame from base 1. After removal of 0 bases from V and 1 base from J, the junction retains 3 bases not matched to a gene.

Sample: PBMCs or T cells enriched from blood (not recorded which). The receptor chain draws on TRBV4-2 and TRBJ2-7, with 7 bases aligning to TRBD1. The clonotype originates from a woman aged 45-65 years in a cohort exposed to, infected with or recovered from COVID-19 (not recorded which). The nucleotide sequence is TGTGCCAGCAGCCAAGAACTCAGGGGGTCCTACGAGCAGTACTTC. Its protein product is CASSQELRGSYEQYF.